These T cell receptor beta chains were read from a single sample in a study of shared clonotypes between healthy human individuals. The method was immunoSEQ multiplex PCR; TCRdb's version includes in-frame clones alone and lacks a portion of them. The table lists around 1.5 million clones, approximately 98% of them singletons, with 0.45% in the top ten. The sequencing sample was made of naive CD4+ T cells sorted from blood. These receptors were collected from a man aged 25 to 45 in good health. Both conserved end residues are part of each CDR3. The order of the fields is V gene, J gene, D gene, clone size, CDR3 DNA, CDR3 protein. D genes are given only for firm matches. Rows give clone size only sometimes, using once, few, many, or a class for an expanded clone.

v_gene: TRBV5-1; j_gene: TRBJ2-1; d_gene: TRBD1; abundance: NA; CDR3nt: TGCGCCAGCAGCCAAGGGGGACAGTCTTACAATGAGCAGTTCTTC; CDR3aa: CASSQGGQSYNEQFF
v_gene: TRBV5-4; j_gene: TRBJ2-1; d_gene: NA; abundance: NA; CDR3nt: TGTGCCAGCACCTCCTCGCACAATGAGCAGTTCTTC; CDR3aa: CASTSSHNEQFF
v_gene: TRBV5-5; j_gene: TRBJ2-7; d_gene: TRBD1; abundance: NA; CDR3nt: TGTGCCAGCAGCTGGTCGGGACAGCGAGCGCGGGACGAGCAGTACTTC; CDR3aa: CASSWSGQRARDEQYF
v_gene: TRBV6-5; j_gene: TRBJ1-3; d_gene: NA; abundance: once; CDR3nt: TGTGCCAGCAGTTACTCCTTCAGGGAGGACACCATATATTTT; CDR3aa: CASSYSFREDTIYF
v_gene: TRBV18; j_gene: TRBJ2-7; d_gene: NA; abundance: NA; CDR3nt: TGTGCCAGCTCACCAGGAACGTCTGGGGAGCAGTACTTC; CDR3aa: CASSPGTSGEQYF
v_gene: TRBV15; j_gene: TRBJ1-4; d_gene: NA; abundance: NA; CDR3nt: TGTGCCACCAGCAGAGCTTCGGGGGTAGGTGAAAAACTGTTTTTT; CDR3aa: CATSRASGVGEKLFF
v_gene: TRBV7-7; j_gene: TRBJ2-2; d_gene: TRBD2; abundance: NA; CDR3nt: TGTGCCAGCAGCTTAGAGATAGCCAGCGGGAGTGACGGGGAGCTGTTTTTT; CDR3aa: CASSLEIASGSDGELFF
v_gene: TRBV18; j_gene: TRBJ2-2; d_gene: NA; abundance: NA; CDR3nt: TGTGCCAGCTCACCCTCCGACGGGGAGCTGTTTTTT; CDR3aa: CASSPSDGELFF
v_gene: TRBV5-1; j_gene: TRBJ2-1; d_gene: NA; abundance: once; CDR3nt: TGCGCCAGCAGTACAAAGGGGGACGGCTACAATGAGCAGTTCTTC; CDR3aa: CASSTKGDGYNEQFF
v_gene: TRBV28; j_gene: TRBJ2-7; d_gene: NA; abundance: NA; CDR3nt: TGTGCCAGCAGTGAGGGGACTTACACCTACGAGCAGTACTTC; CDR3aa: CASSEGTYTYEQYF
v_gene: TRBV6-5; j_gene: TRBJ1-5; d_gene: NA; abundance: NA; CDR3nt: TGTGCCAGCAGTAGGGTGAGAGATCAGCCCCAGCATTTT; CDR3aa: CASSRVRDQPQHF
v_gene: TRBV5-1; j_gene: TRBJ2-7; d_gene: NA; abundance: once; CDR3nt: TGCGCCAGCAGCTTGGTTGGGAGAACCGGCTACGAGCAGTACTTC; CDR3aa: CASSLVGRTGYEQYF
v_gene: TRBV5-1; j_gene: TRBJ2-2; d_gene: NA; abundance: NA; CDR3nt: TGCGCCAGCAGCGGAACAGACCCGAACACCGGGGAGCTGTTTTTT; CDR3aa: CASSGTDPNTGELFF
v_gene: TRBV5-4; j_gene: TRBJ2-1; d_gene: TRBD2; abundance: once; CDR3nt: TGTGCCAGCAGCTTGCGGCTAGCGGGGAACAATGAGCAGTTCTTC; CDR3aa: CASSLRLAGNNEQFF
v_gene: TRBV5-1; j_gene: TRBJ2-1; d_gene: NA; abundance: NA; CDR3nt: TGCGCCAGCAGCTTGACTCCCGCCTACAATGAGCAGTTCTTC; CDR3aa: CASSLTPAYNEQFF